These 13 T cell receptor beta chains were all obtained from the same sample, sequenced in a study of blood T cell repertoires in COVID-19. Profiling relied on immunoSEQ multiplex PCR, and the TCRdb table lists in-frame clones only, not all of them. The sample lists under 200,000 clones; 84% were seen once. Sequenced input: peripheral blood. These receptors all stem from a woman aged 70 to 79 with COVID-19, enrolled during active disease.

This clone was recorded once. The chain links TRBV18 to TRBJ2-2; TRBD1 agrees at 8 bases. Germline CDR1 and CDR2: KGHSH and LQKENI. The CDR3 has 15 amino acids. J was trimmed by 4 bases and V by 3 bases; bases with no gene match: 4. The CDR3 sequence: CASSPGQAITGELFF. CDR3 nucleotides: TGTGCCAGCTCACCGGGACAGGCCATCACCGGGGAGCTGTTTTTT.

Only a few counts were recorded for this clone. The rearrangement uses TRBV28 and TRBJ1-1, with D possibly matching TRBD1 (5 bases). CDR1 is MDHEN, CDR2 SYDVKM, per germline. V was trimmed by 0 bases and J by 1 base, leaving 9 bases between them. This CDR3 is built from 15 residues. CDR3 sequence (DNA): TGTGCCAGCAGTTTATGGGAGGGACCGAACACTGAAGCTTTCTTT. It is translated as CASSLWEGPNTEAFF.

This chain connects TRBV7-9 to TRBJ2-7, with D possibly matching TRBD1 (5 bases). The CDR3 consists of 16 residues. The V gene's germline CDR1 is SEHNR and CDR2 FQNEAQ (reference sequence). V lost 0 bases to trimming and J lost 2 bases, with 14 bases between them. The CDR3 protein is CASSLASGLRTYEQYF. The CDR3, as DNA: TGTGCCAGCAGCTTAGCCTCAGGGTTAAGGACCTACGAGCAGTACTTC.

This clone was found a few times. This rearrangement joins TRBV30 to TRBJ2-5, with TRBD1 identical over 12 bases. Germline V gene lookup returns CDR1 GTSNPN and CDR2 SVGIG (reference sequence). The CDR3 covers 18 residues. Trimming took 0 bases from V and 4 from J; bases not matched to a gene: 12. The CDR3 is CAWSVPLPGQGAGETQYF. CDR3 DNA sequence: TGTGCCTGGAGTGTGCCCCTGCCGGGACAGGGGGCAGGAGAGACCCAGTACTTC.

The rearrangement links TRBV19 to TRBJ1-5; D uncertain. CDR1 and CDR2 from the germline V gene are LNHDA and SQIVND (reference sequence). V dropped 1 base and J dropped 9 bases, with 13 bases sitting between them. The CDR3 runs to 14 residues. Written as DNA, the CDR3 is TGTGCCAGTAGTATAGGCGGCGACTATTCGCCCCAGCATTTT. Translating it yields CASSIGGDYSPQHF.

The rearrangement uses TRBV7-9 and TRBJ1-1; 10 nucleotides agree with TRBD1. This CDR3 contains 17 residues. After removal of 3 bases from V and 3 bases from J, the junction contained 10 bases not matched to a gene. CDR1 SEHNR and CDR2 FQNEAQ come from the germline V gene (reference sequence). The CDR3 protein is CASSLGQGRGLDTEAFF. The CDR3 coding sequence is TGTGCCAGCAGCTTGGGACAGGGGAGAGGGCTTGACACTGAAGCTTTCTTT.

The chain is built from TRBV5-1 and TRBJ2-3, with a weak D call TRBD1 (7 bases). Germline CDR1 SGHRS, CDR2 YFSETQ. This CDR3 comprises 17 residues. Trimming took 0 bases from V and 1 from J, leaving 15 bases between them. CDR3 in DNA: TGCGCCAGCAGCTTGGCCGGGCAGGGGGGAGGCACAGATACGCAGTATTTT. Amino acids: CASSLAGQGGGTDTQYF.

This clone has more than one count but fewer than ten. The CDR3 sequence is CASSQGSQGGQPQHF. CDR3 nucleotides: TGCGCCAGCAGCCAAGGGTCTCAGGGCGGTCAGCCCCAGCATTTT. This chain uses TRBV5-1 with TRBJ1-5; tentatively, D is TRBD1 (5 bases). V gave up 4 bases and J gave up 6 bases, with 17 bases separating them. Germline loops: CDR1 SGHRS, CDR2 YFSETQ. This CDR3 has 15 residues.

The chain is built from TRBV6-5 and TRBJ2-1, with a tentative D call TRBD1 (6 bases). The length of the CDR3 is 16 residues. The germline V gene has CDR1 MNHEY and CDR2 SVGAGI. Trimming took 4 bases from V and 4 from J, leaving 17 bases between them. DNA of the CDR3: TGTGCCAGCAGTTCCCAGACAGGTTCTTTGTACAATGAGCAGTTCTTC. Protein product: CASSSQTGSLYNEQFF.

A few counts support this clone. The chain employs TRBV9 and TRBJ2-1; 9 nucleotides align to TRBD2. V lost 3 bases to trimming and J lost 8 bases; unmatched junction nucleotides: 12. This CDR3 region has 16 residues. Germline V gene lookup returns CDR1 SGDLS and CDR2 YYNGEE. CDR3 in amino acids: CASSEGAGGGVYEQFF. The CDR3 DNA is TGTGCCAGCAGCGAGGGCGCGGGAGGGGGAGTCTATGAGCAGTTCTTC.

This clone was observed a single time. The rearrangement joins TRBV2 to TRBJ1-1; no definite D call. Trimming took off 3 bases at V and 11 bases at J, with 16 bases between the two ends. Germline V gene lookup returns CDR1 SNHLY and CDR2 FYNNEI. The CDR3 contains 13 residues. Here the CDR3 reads CASSERSPPEAFF. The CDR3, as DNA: TGTGCCAGCAGTGAGAGGAGCCCCCCGGAGGCTTTCTTT.

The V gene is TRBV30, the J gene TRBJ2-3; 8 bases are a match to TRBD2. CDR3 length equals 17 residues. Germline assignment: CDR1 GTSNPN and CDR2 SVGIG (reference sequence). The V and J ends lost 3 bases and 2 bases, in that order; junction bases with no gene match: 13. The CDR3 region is CAWSKGPGTRLTDTQYF. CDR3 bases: TGTGCCTGGAGCAAGGGGCCCGGGACTAGACTCACAGATACGCAGTATTTT.

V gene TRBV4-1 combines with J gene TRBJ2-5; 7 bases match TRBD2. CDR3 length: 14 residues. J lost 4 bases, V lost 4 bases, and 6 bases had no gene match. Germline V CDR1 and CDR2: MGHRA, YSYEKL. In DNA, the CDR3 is TGCGCCAGCAGCCTAGGGACGGGAGGAGAGACCCAGTACTTC. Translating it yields CASSLGTGGETQYF.